These 9 T cell receptor beta chains were all obtained from the same sample, sequenced in a study of shared clonotypes between healthy human individuals. Here immunoSEQ multiplex PCR was the method, and the copy in TCRdb shows in-frame clones only, minus some. Of millions of clones listed, 85% to 95% are singletons. The sample comprised naive CD4+ T cells sorted from blood. Subset described: CD45RA+ positively selected. These receptors were collected from a man between 18 and 35 years old in good health.

The V gene is TRBV28, the J gene TRBJ1-2; 8 bases are a match to TRBD1. Germline CDR1 MDHEN, CDR2 SYDVKM. The V segment lost 4 bases and the J segment 4 bases; nucleotides outside the gene matches: 5. This CDR3 contains 14 residues. DNA of the CDR3: TGTGCCAGCAGTTCGACAGGGGAGGCCTATGGCTACACCTTC. Protein: CASSSTGEAYGYTF.

This clone was seen just once. The genes are TRBV18 and TRBJ2-2, with no clear D. V was clipped by 5 bases and J by 1 base, with 11 bases between them. The CDR3 has 15 residues. CDR1 is KGHSH, CDR2 LQKENI, per germline. The chain's CDR3 is CASSTGPLNTGELFF. CDR3 coding DNA: TGTGCCAGCTCAACCGGACCGCTGAACACCGGGGAGCTGTTTTTT. Full variable domain (missing parts from reference TRBV18 and TRBJ2-2): NAGVMQNPRHLVRRRGQEARLRCSPMKGHSHVYWYRQLPEEGLKFMVYLQKENIIDESGMPKERFSAEFPKEGPSILRIQQVVRGDSAAYFCASSTGPLNTGELFFGEGSRLTVL.

With respect to this clone: Other DNA sequences in the sample encode the same CDR3. The J gene is TRBJ2-3, the V gene TRBV4-3, with D possibly being TRBD1 (5 bases). Germline V gene data show CDR1 as LGHNA and CDR2 as YSLEER. The CDR3 has 15 residues. Trimming pared 1 base from V and 0 bases from J, leaving 8 bases between. CDR3 sequence (DNA): TGCGCCAGCAGCCAAGTTAGGGGTAGCACAGATACGCAGTATTTT. The encoded protein is CASSQVRGSTDTQYF.

CDR3 nucleotide sequence: TGTGCCAGCAGCTTACCCTGGACTAGCGGAAAAGAGACCCAGTACTTC. Translating it yields CASSLPWTSGKETQYF. The rearrangement uses TRBV7-9 and TRBJ2-5; 10 bases match TRBD2. V lost 2 bases to trimming and J lost 3 bases; unmatched junction nucleotides: 6. CDR3 length: 16 amino acids. Germline lookup yields CDR1 SEHNR and CDR2 FQNEAQ (reference sequence).

The chain joins TRBV10-1 to TRBJ2-1; 11 bases are shared with TRBD2. CDR3 size: 15 residues. Germline CDR1 and CDR2: WNHNN and SYGVQD (reference sequence). Trimming removed 2 bases from V and 4 bases from J; junction bases left unmatched: 1. The CDR3 loop reads CASSERLAGYNEQFF. CDR3 coding DNA: TGCGCCAGCAGTGAGCGACTAGCGGGGTACAATGAGCAGTTCTTC.

A single count supports this clone. V usage is TRBV5-4 and J usage is TRBJ1-5; D is undetermined. Germline assignment: CDR1 SGHNT and CDR2 YYREEE (reference sequence). The CDR3 sequence is 16 residues long. Trimming shortened V by 1 base and J by 6 bases, and 17 bases separated the two germline ends. CDR3 coding DNA: TGTGCCAGCAGCTTGTGGTCGGTAGGGCGAAGTCAGCCCCAGCATTTT. This codes for CASSLWSVGRSQPQHF.

V gene TRBV6-1 combines with J gene TRBJ1-5; D is possibly TRBD1 (6 bases). Germline V gene sequence: CDR1 MNHNS, CDR2 SASEGT. The V gene lost 10 bases and the J gene lost 6 bases, with 16 bases spanning the gap. The CDR3 totals 13 residues. CDR3: CAIAGEKVQPQHF. The CDR3 DNA reads as TGTGCCATCGCAGGGGAAAAGGTTCAGCCCCAGCATTTT.

The chain recombines TRBV5-1 with TRBJ2-5; D call uncertain. CDR1 and CDR2 (germline): SGHRS, YFSETQ. CDR3 length equals 14 residues. Deletions cut 2 bases from V and 2 bases from J, with 10 bases between. CDR3 sequence reads: CASSFQSYQETQYF. CDR3 bases: TGCGCCAGCAGCTTTCAGAGTTATCAAGAGACCCAGTACTTC.

With respect to this clone: The same CDR3 also results from other DNA sequences found in this sample. The chain employs TRBV11-2 and TRBJ1-3; D unresolved. Trimming took 4 bases from V and 1 from J, leaving 5 bases between them. The V gene's germline CDR1 is SGHAT and CDR2 FQNNGV. CDR3 length equals 13 residues. The CDR3 DNA follows: TGTGCCAGCAGCTCGTCTTCTGGAAACACCATATATTTT. As protein: CASSSSSGNTIYF.